The source of this T cell receptor beta chain is a study of cytomegalovirus exposure and HLA in healthy donors. This clone turned up a few times. Its antigen is currently unknown. The CDR3 sequence is 14 residues long. Germline-derived CDR1 and CDR2 are MNHNY and SVGAGI (reference sequence). Trimming removed 5 bases at V and 3 bases at J, with 13 bases between. The PCR used 60 Vbeta and 13 Jbeta primers. Sequenced by immunoSEQ multiplex PCR; TCRdb stores in-frame clones only, minus some. The sample carries around 91,000 clones, around three quarters recorded once. Study-wide findings and caveats: By HLA locus, TCR association rates varied in a later analysis, with DRB1 showing the most and HLA-C the fewest.

The sample taken for sequencing was PBMCs. V gene TRBV6-6 combines with J gene TRBJ1-1; D perhaps matches TRBD1 (5 bases). This receptor was identified in a woman aged 40 to 50 in good health and CMV-seropositive. The CDR3 here is CASSDGGVDTEAFF. As DNA, the CDR3 is TGTGCCAGCAGTGACGGGGGGGTGGACACTGAAGCTTTCTTT.